This T cell receptor beta chain was recovered during a study of PD-1 blockade in classical Hodgkin lymphoma. Study-level points and caveats: Later analyses included only patients treated at least 1 year post-ASCT.

A note on this clone: Its specificity is unknown.

The CDR3 contains 13 residues. The germline gives CDR1 MGHRA, CDR2 YSYEKL. V was shortened by 6 bases and J by 5 bases, with 10 bases between the two germline ends. After autologous stem cell transplantation all patients relapsed, and prior brentuximab vedotin exposure differed between cohorts. Purification of CD4+ T cells from thawed PBMCs was achieved by magnetic negative selection. This table comes from immunoSEQ multiplex PCR, and its TCRdb copy is limited to in-frame clones, with some not included. This repertoire shows 16,000 or so clones, roughly 80% found once; its top ten account for 1%. Material: CD4+ T cells from blood, obtained at baseline. The clonotype originates from a human donor with classical Hodgkin lymphoma. The V and J genes are TRBV4-1 and TRBJ2-2, with D tentatively TRBD2 (6 bases). The CDR3 here is CASRRDGTGELFF. The CDR3 nucleotides are TGCGCCAGCAGGCGGGACGGAACCGGGGAGCTGTTTTTT.